The rows below give T cell receptor beta chains drawn from one sample of a study of blood T cell repertoires in COVID-19. Clones were sequenced by immunoSEQ multiplex PCR, and TCRdb holds only the in-frame ones, with some missing. The sample contains some 250,000 clones, approximately 86% of which appear only once. Sample: peripheral blood. These receptors all stem from a woman aged 25 to 45 with acute or convalescent COVID-19. Each CDR3 is given with its conserved first and last residue. Fields, in order: J gene, D gene, clone size, V gene, CDR3 protein, CDR3 DNA. D genes are given only for firm matches. Size tells how often a clone was seen (once, few, many) or the class of an expanded clone, and some rows leave it out.

TRBJ2-2 TRBD1 - TRBV19 CASHRGYTGELFF TGTGCCAGCCACAGGGGGTACACCGGGGAGCTGTTTTTT
TRBJ1-2 - - TRBV4-2 CASSRGPGDGYTF TGTGCCAGCAGCCGAGGGCCGGGGGATGGCTACACCTTC
TRBJ2-1 - - TRBV9 CASSVTRLTEQFF TGTGCCAGCAGCGTAACAAGACTGACTGAGCAGTTCTTC
TRBJ1-4 TRBD1 - TRBV29-1 CSVEGPRTGGRSEKLFF TGCAGCGTTGAGGGACCCCGGACAGGGGGCCGCAGTGAAAAACTGTTTTTT
TRBJ2-1 TRBD2 - TRBV6-2/TRBV6-3 CASSSGLAGGNNEQFF TGTGCCAGCAGTTCCGGACTAGCGGGGGGCAACAATGAGCAGTTCTTC
TRBJ2-2 TRBD2 - TRBV9 CASSVDGAGGTGELFF TGTGCCAGCAGCGTAGATGGAGCGGGAGGCACCGGGGAGCTGTTTTTT
TRBJ1-2 - - TRBV9 CASSVDSLDYGYTF TGTGCCAGCAGCGTAGACAGTTTGGACTATGGCTACACCTTC
TRBJ2-1 - - TRBV7-8 CASSPVRRIYNEQFF TGTGCCAGCAGCCCAGTTAGGCGGATTTACAATGAGCAGTTCTTC
TRBJ2-7 - few TRBV6-7 CAEGPIPPYEQYF TGTGCCGAGGGTCCCATCCCCCCATACGAGCAGTACTTC
TRBJ2-4 - - TRBV5-4 CASSGNRDHGVKNIQYF TGTGCCAGCAGCGGAAACAGGGATCATGGGGTCAAAAACATTCAGTACTTC
TRBJ1-1 - - TRBV7-2 CASSPQGGGTEAFF TGTGCCAGCAGCCCCCAGGGAGGGGGCACTGAAGCTTTCTTT
TRBJ1-2 - - TRBV21-1 CASSCLPIAGQFYGYTF TGTGCCAGCAGCTGTCTCCCTATCGCGGGACAGTTCTATGGCTACACCTTC
TRBJ2-7 - - TRBV5-6 CASSTDSASYEQYF TGTGCCAGCAGCACGGACAGTGCCTCCTACGAGCAGTACTTC
TRBJ2-5 - - TRBV6-2/TRBV6-3 CASSPSAPRETQYF TGTGCCAGCAGCCCTAGCGCACCGAGGGAGACCCAGTACTTC
TRBJ2-5 TRBD1 few TRBV5-1 CASTLGTGGLETQYF TGCGCCAGCACCCTGGGAACAGGGGGTCTGGAGACCCAGTACTTC
TRBJ1-3 TRBD1 once TRBV5-5 CASSRQGSGGNTIYF TGTGCCAGCAGCCGACAGGGGTCAGGTGGAAACACCATATATTTT
TRBJ2-1 TRBD2 - TRBV19 CASSRGLAGGSYNEQFF TGTGCCAGTAGTAGAGGACTAGCGGGAGGTTCCTACAATGAGCAGTTCTTC
TRBJ2-7 - - TRBV13 CASSSGTYEQYF TGTGCCAGCAGCTCGGGGACCTACGAGCAGTACTTC
TRBJ1-4 TRBD1 - TRBV20-1 CSASGQGAFIIEKLFF TGCAGTGCTAGTGGACAGGGGGCTTTCATTATTGAAAAACTGTTTTTT
TRBJ2-2 TRBD2 - TRBV9 CASSNRTSGPTGELFF TGTGCCAGCAGCAATCGGACTAGCGGTCCCACCGGGGAGCTGTTTTTT
TRBJ2-7 - - TRBV6-2/TRBV6-3 CASSYSEGEGYEQYF TGTGCCAGCAGTTACTCGGAGGGAGAGGGCTACGAGCAGTACTTC
TRBJ1-5 - - TRBV6-5 CASSYSSGSNQPQHF TGTGCCAGCAGTTACTCCTCAGGAAGCAATCAGCCCCAGCATTTT
TRBJ2-6 - few TRBV2 CASSDLAVAAGANVLTF TGTGCCAGCAGTGATTTAGCTGTAGCTGCTGGGGCCAACGTCCTGACTTTC
TRBJ2-7 - - TRBV18 CASSPQDTFSYEQYF TGTGCCAGCTCACCCCAGGACACATTTTCCTACGAGCAGTACTTC
TRBJ2-3 - - TRBV2 CASLLRATDTQYF TGTGCCAGCCTGTTGCGGGCCACAGATACGCAGTATTTT
TRBJ1-6 - - TRBV30 CAWSYNSPLHF TGTGCCTGGAGCTACAATTCACCCCTCCACTTT
TRBJ2-2 - - TRBV27 CASSLYRTNTGELFF TGTGCCAGCAGTTTATATAGGACAAACACCGGGGAGCTGTTTTTT
TRBJ2-2 - - TRBV5-6 CASSLVRESRELFF TGTGCCAGCAGCTTGGTCAGGGAATCCAGGGAGCTGTTTTTT
TRBJ2-1 TRBD2 - TRBV13 CASSLGVAGPNEQFF TGTGCCAGCAGCTTAGGGGTAGCGGGACCCAATGAGCAGTTCTTC
TRBJ2-7 TRBD2 - TRBV7-8 CASSLREAGISYEQYF TGTGCCAGCAGCTTACGGGAAGCGGGGATCTCCTACGAGCAGTACTTC
TRBJ2-5 TRBD1 - TRBV7-8 CASSAEDRGETQYF TGTGCCAGCAGCGCAGAGGACAGGGGAGAGACCCAGTACTTC
TRBJ2-1 - - TRBV2 CASSEIFSTSNEQFF TGTGCCAGCAGTGAAATTTTTTCGACTAGCAATGAGCAGTTCTTC
TRBJ1-1 - few TRBV19 CASSVKSTEAFF TGTGCCAGTAGTGTCAAGAGCACTGAAGCTTTCTTT
TRBJ1-4 TRBD1 - TRBV30 CAWSATGATNEKLFF TGTGCCTGGAGTGCCACAGGGGCAACTAATGAAAAACTGTTTTTT
TRBJ1-6 - - TRBV6-4 CASRPLGWGVNSPLHF TGTGCCAGCAGACCTCTTGGGTGGGGGGTCAATTCACCCCTCCACTTT
TRBJ2-3 TRBD1 - TRBV19 CASSKGATDTQYF TGTGCCAGTAGTAAGGGGGCTACAGATACGCAGTATTTT
TRBJ2-3 TRBD2 - TRBV19 CASKWTSATDTQYF TGTGCCAGTAAGTGGACTAGCGCCACAGATACGCAGTATTTT
TRBJ1-4 TRBD1 - TRBV12-5 CASGLAGQGRVNEKLFF TGTGCTAGTGGCCTGGCGGGACAGGGGAGGGTTAATGAAAAACTGTTTTTT
TRBJ2-3 - - TRBV21-1 CASSNLGTSGTDTQYF TGTGCCAGCAGCAACCTCGGGACTAGCGGCACAGATACGCAGTATTTT
TRBJ2-2 TRBD2 - TRBV10-3 CAISPGLAPNTGELFF TGTGCCATCAGTCCGGGACTAGCTCCGAACACCGGGGAGCTGTTTTTT
TRBJ2-1 TRBD2 - TRBV6-5 CASNPSGGPYNEQFF TGTGCCAGCAACCCTAGCGGGGGGCCCTACAATGAGCAGTTCTTC
TRBJ2-3 TRBD1 - TRBV5-1 CASSPGQVPDTQYF TGCGCCAGCAGCCCAGGACAGGTCCCAGATACGCAGTATTTT
TRBJ2-3 TRBD1 - TRBV5-4 CASSRPRQGSTDTQYF TGTGCCAGCAGCCGACCAAGACAGGGTAGCACAGATACGCAGTATTTT
TRBJ2-3 - - TRBV7-2 CASSLSSRATDTQYF TGTGCCAGCAGCTTAAGTTCCAGGGCCACAGATACGCAGTATTTT
TRBJ2-7 - - TRBV19 CASTSGIRPYEQYF TGTGCCAGTACCTCGGGGATTCGCCCCTACGAGCAGTACTTC
TRBJ2-5 TRBD2 - TRBV5-1 CASSTRTSGMETQYF TGCGCCAGCAGCACGAGGACTAGCGGGATGGAGACCCAGTACTTC